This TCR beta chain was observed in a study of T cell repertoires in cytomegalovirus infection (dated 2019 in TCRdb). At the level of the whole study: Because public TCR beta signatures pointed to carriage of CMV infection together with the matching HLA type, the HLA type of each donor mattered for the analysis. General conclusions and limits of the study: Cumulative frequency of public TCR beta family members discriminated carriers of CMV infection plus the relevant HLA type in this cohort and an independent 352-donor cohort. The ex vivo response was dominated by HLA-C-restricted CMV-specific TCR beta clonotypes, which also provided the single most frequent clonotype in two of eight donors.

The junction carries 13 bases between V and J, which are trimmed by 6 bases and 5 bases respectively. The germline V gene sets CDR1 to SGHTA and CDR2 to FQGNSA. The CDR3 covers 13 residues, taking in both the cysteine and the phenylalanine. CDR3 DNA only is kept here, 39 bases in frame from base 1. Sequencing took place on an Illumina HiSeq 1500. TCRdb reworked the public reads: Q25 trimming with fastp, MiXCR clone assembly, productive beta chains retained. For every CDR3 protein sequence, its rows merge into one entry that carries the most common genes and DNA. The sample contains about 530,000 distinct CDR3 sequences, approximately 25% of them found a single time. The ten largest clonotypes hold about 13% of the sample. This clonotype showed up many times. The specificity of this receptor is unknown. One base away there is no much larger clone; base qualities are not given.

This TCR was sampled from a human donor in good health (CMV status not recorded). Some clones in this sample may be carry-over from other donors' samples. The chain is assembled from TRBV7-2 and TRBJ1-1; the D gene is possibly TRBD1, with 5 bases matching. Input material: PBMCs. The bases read TGTGCCAGCAGTAAAAGGGGTTATACTGAAGCTTTCTTT. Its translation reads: CASSKRGYTEAFF.